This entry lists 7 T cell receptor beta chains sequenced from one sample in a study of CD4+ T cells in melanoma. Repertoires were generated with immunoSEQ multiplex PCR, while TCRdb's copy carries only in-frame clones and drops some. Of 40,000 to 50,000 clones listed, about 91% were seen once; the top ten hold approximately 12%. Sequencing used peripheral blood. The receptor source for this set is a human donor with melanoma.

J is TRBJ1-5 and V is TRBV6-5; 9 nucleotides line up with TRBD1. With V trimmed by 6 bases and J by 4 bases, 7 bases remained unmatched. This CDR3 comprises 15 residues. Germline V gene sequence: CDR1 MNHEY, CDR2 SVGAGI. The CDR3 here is CASRRTGAANQPQHF. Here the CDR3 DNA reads TGTGCCAGCAGGCGGACAGGGGCCGCTAATCAGCCCCAGCATTTT.

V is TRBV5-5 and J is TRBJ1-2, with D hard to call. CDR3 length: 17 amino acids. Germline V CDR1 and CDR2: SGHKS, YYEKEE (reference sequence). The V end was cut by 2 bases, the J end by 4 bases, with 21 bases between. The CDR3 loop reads CASSLTSTLIGSYGYTF. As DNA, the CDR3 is TGTGCCAGCAGCTTAACTTCAACACTTATCGGAAGCTATGGCTACACCTTC. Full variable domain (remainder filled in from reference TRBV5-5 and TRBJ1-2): DAGVTQSPTHLIKTRGQQVTLRCSPISGHKSVSWYQQVLGQGPQFIFQYYEKEERGRGNFPDRFSARQFPNYSSELNVNALLLGDSALYLCASSLTSTLIGSYGYTFGSGTRLTVV.

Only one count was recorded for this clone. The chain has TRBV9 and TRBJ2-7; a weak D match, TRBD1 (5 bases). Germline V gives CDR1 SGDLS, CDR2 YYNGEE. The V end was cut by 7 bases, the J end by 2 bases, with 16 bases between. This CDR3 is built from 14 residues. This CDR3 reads CASSPHYRPYEQYF. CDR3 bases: TGTGCCAGCTCCCCCCATTACAGGCCCTACGAGCAGTACTTC.

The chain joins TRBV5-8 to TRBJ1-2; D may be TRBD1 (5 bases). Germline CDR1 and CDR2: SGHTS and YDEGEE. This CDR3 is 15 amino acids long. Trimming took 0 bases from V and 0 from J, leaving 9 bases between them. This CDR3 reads CASSLVGGANYGYTF. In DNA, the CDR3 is TGTGCCAGCAGCTTGGTTGGGGGAGCTAACTATGGCTACACCTTC.

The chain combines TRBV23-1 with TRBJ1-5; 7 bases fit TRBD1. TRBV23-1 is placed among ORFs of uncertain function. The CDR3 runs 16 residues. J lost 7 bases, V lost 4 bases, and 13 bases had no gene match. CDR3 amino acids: CASSLRQGYPQQPQHF. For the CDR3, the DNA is TGCGCCAGCAGTCTAAGACAGGGCTACCCCCAGCAGCCCCAGCATTTT.

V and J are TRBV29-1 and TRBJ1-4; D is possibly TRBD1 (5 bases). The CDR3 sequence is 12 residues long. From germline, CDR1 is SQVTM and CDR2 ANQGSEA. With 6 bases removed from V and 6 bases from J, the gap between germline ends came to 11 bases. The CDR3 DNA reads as TGCAGCGTGCGGGGGTCGGATGAAAAACTGTTTTTT. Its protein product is CSVRGSDEKLFF. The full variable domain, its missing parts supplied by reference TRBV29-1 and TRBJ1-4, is SAVISQKPSRDICQRGTSLTIQCQVDSQVTMMFWYRQQPGQSLTLIATANQGSEATYESGFVIDKFPISRPNLTFSTLTVSNMSPEDSSIYLCSVRGSDEKLFFGSGTQLSVL.

CDR3: CASSPDITSYEQYF. Written as DNA, the CDR3 is TGTGCCAGCAGCCCGGACATTACATCCTACGAGCAGTACTTC. The genes are TRBV27 and TRBJ2-7; D may be TRBD1 (5 bases). This CDR3 has 14 residues. With 6 bases removed from V and 1 base from J, the gap between germline ends came to 13 bases. CDR1 and CDR2 from the germline V gene are MNHEY and SMNVEV (reference sequence).